The 2 T cell receptor beta chains below all came from one sample that was sequenced in a study of shared clonotypes between healthy human individuals. Data came from immunoSEQ multiplex PCR; TCRdb stores just in-frame clones and leaves some out. The sample lists about 490,000 clones; 70% to 80% were seen once. Sequenced input: PBMCs. Every receptor here comes from a woman in her forties in good health. Some clones in this sample may be carry-over from other donors' samples.

This chain links TRBV27 with TRBJ2-3; 7 nucleotides align to TRBD2. The CDR3 spans 13 residues. Per germline, CDR1 MNHEY and CDR2 SMNVEV (reference sequence). V shed 7 bases and J 4 bases; nucleotides not matched to a gene: 5. CDR3 sequence reads: CASNRAGPDTQYF. The CDR3 nucleotides are TGTGCCAGCAACAGAGCGGGACCAGATACGCAGTATTTT.

V is TRBV4-2 and J is TRBJ2-3; the match to TRBD1 covers 9 bases. Germline lookup yields CDR1 LGHNA and CDR2 YNFKEQ. V dropped 0 bases and J dropped 10; count of bases not matched to a gene: 11. The CDR3 is made up of 16 amino acids. This chain's CDR3 is CASSQEYSGQGRPQYF. CDR3 bases: TGTGCCAGCAGCCAAGAGTATTCGGGACAGGGACGGCCGCAGTATTTT.